These T cell receptor beta chains were read from a single sample in a study of blood T cells in healthy people across ages. TCRdb reprocessed the 5' RACE reads via MiXCR and lists one record per CDR3 protein. The sample shows about a million distinct CDR3 sequences, 51% of them seen only once. The sample consisted of blood. Receptor source: a woman aged 55-69 years in good health. CDR3s include the opening cysteine and the closing phenylalanine or tryptophan. D genes are given only for firm matches. A clone size is listed for some rows: how often the clone was seen (once, few, many), or a class if it is expanded.

D | size | J | V | DNA | CDR3
TRBD1 | - | TRBJ2-5 | TRBV6-2/TRBV6-3 | TGTGCCAGCAGTTATATGGGACAGGGAAGCAATGAGCAGTACTTC | CASSYMGQGSNEQYF
- | few | TRBJ1-5 | TRBV3-1 | TGTGCCAGCAGCCCATCCCCCCAGAAGAATCAGCCCCAGCATTTT | CASSPSPQKNQPQHF
- | - | TRBJ1-1 | TRBV19 | TGTGCCAGCGGGTATAAAGTGGACACTGAAGCTTTCTTT | CASGYKVDTEAFF
TRBD2 | - | TRBJ2-1 | TRBV6-5 | TGTGCCAGCAGCGGACTAGCGGGATTCAATGAGCAGTTCTTC | CASSGLAGFNEQFF
- | - | TRBJ1-5 | TRBV5-1 | TGCGCCAGCAGCTTGTTACGGGGTGAAGGTCCGAAGTATCAGCCCCAGCATTTT | CASSLLRGEGPKYQPQHF
- | few | TRBJ1-2 | TRBV19 | TGTGCCAGTGAGGGGGTTCGCTATGGCTACACCTTC | CASEGVRYGYTF
- | - | TRBJ1-1 | TRBV5-1 | TGCGCCAGCAGCTTGGACCAGGGAAATGAAGCTTTCTTT | CASSLDQGNEAFF
- | few | TRBJ2-3 | TRBV7-2 | TGTGCCAGCAGCCGCCGCGGGGAACTAACTAGCACAGATACGCAGTATTTT | CASSRRGELTSTDTQYF
- | - | TRBJ2-3 | TRBV20-1 | TGCAGTGCTAGAGATGCGGGGGCGGGAACAGATACGCAGTATTTT | CSARDAGAGTDTQYF
- | - | TRBJ2-3 | TRBV29-1 | TGCAGCGTTGGTGTAGCGGCCACAGATACGCAGTATTTT | CSVGVAATDTQYF
TRBD1 | - | TRBJ1-4 | TRBV4-2 | TGTGCCAGCAGCCAAGTAGTGGGGACAGGGAGAAAACTGTTTTTT | CASSQVVGTGRKLFF
TRBD1 | - | TRBJ1-2 | TRBV10-3 | TGTGCCATCAGTGAGTGGGACAGCGCGTATGGCTACACCTTC | CAISEWDSAYGYTF
TRBD2 | few | TRBJ2-4 | TRBV4-2 | TGTGCCAGCAGCGCAGGGACTCTGGGGGGGCAGTACTTC | CASSAGTLGGQYF
- | - | TRBJ2-1 | TRBV7-2 | TGTGCCAGCAGCTTAGACAGGGAGGGTGAGCAGTTCTTC | CASSLDREGEQFF
TRBD2 | - | TRBJ2-3 | TRBV20-1 | TGCAGTGCTACAGAGGAGCTAGCGGGAGATTATACGCAGTATTTT | CSATEELAGDYTQYF
TRBD1 | few | TRBJ2-7 | TRBV7-9 | TGTGCCAGCAGCTATACAGGGGTCATGTTTTACGAGCAGTACTTC | CASSYTGVMFYEQYF
- | - | TRBJ2-5 | TRBV5-1 | TGCACCAGCAGCTTGGATGGGACCCGCGAAGAGACCCAGTACTTC | CTSSLDGTREETQYF
- | few | TRBJ2-5 | TRBV6-1 | TGTGCCAGCAGAGCGACACTGTATCGGGAGACCCAGTACTTC | CASRATLYRETQYF
- | few | TRBJ2-7 | TRBV28 | TGTGCCAGCAGTTATAATTCCGGGCTAGCACACGAGCAGTACTTC | CASSYNSGLAHEQYF
- | - | TRBJ1-1 | TRBV2 | TGTGCCAGCAGAGCCCAGGTTGGGAACACTGAAGCTTTCTTT | CASRAQVGNTEAFF
TRBD1 | few | TRBJ2-6 | TRBV6-5 | TGTGCCAGCAGTTCTACAGGGGGCTTTGGGGCCAACGTCCTGACTTTC | CASSSTGGFGANVLTF
TRBD2 | - | TRBJ2-7 | TRBV4-1 | TGCGCCAGCAGCCACCAGGGAGGGGAGCAGTACTTC | CASSHQGGEQYF
- | - | TRBJ2-7 | TRBV11-2 | TGTGCCAGCAGCTTAGATCTGTTGCGGCAATACGAGCAGTACTTC | CASSLDLLRQYEQYF
- | - | TRBJ2-7 | TRBV20-1 | TGCAGTGCTAGTTCCAAAATCTCCTACGAGCAGTACTTC | CSASSKISYEQYF
- | - | TRBJ2-3 | TRBV6-6 | TGTGCCCCCCCGGGCACAGATACGCAGTATTTT | CAPPGTDTQYF
- | - | TRBJ2-7 | TRBV5-6 | TGTGCCAGCAGCCTACAACAGGGATGGGGAAGCTCCTACGAGCAGTACTTC | CASSLQQGWGSSYEQYF
- | - | TRBJ2-4 | TRBV2 | TGTGCCAGCACCACTGGAGAGGGTGCATTGGTGAACATTCAGTACTTC | CASTTGEGALVNIQYF
TRBD1 | - | TRBJ2-3 | TRBV5-1 | TGCGCCAGCAGCTTGTTTGGAAACTGGGACAGGGTCACAGATACGCAGTATTTT | CASSLFGNWDRVTDTQYF
- | - | TRBJ1-5 | TRBV5-1 | TGCGCCAGCAGCCCGCTGGGGGGGGATGCGGGCAATCAGCCCCAGCATTTT | CASSPLGGDAGNQPQHF
- | few | TRBJ2-3 | TRBV4-2 | TGTGCCAGCAGCCAAGCTTTTGGACAGCCCACAGATACGCAGTATTTT | CASSQAFGQPTDTQYF
- | - | TRBJ1-2 | TRBV29-1 | TGCAGCGTTGTCGTCGGGGCCTTAAATGGCTACACCTTC | CSVVVGALNGYTF
- | - | TRBJ2-3 | TRBV20-1 | TGCAGTGCTAGCGAAGTGGATACGCAGTATTTT | CSASEVDTQYF
- | once | TRBJ1-2 | TRBV30 | TGTGCCTGGAGAAAAGGGGTGCATGGCTACACCTTC | CAWRKGVHGYTF
- | many | TRBJ1-2 | TRBV7-9 | TGTGCCAGCAGCTTTCAGGACGGGAACTATGGCTACACCTTC | CASSFQDGNYGYTF
- | few | TRBJ2-5 | TRBV3-1 | TGTGCCAGCAATCAAGGACGACAGCCCCGGGAGACCCAGTACTTC | CASNQGRQPRETQYF
- | - | TRBJ2-4 | TRBV5-8 | TGTGCCAGCAGCTTGGGCCGTTCCGGGACAAACATTCAGTACTTC | CASSLGRSGTNIQYF
- | few | TRBJ2-1 | TRBV7-7 | TGTGCCAGCAGTCGCTATTCAAGCTCCTACAATGAGCAGTTCTTC | CASSRYSSSYNEQFF
- | - | TRBJ2-7 | TRBV12-3/TRBV12-4 | TGTGCCAGCAGTCCTGGGGCTAGCGTCTCCTACGAGCGGTACTTC | CASSPGASVSYERYF
- | - | TRBJ2-7 | TRBV28 | TGTGCCAGCAGCCCTCTTAGGGTCGAGCAGTACTTC | CASSPLRVEQYF
- | - | TRBJ2-7 | TRBV11-2 | TGTGCCAGCAGCCCAGCTATCCGGGTTCACGAGCAGTACTTC | CASSPAIRVHEQYF
TRBD2 | - | TRBJ2-7 | TRBV28 | TGTGCCAGCAGCTGGCGGGAGGGCTCTAGCTCCTACGAGCAGTACTTC | CASSWREGSSSYEQYF
TRBD1 | - | TRBJ2-3 | TRBV28 | TGTGCCAGCAGAGAACAGGGGGTGGGGTACACAGATACGCAGTATTTT | CASREQGVGYTDTQYF
- | - | TRBJ1-1 | TRBV12-3/TRBV12-4 | TGTGCCAGCAGTTTAGCGCTAGGGGAAGCTTTCTTT | CASSLALGEAFF
- | - | TRBJ1-5 | TRBV2 | TGTGCCAGCAGGCTCAGCCCCAATCAGCCCCAGCATTTT | CASRLSPNQPQHF
- | - | TRBJ2-7 | TRBV28 | TGTGCCAGCAGTAACGGGCCCTCGGACAGAGCCTACGAGCAGTACTTC | CASSNGPSDRAYEQYF
TRBD1 | - | TRBJ2-3 | TRBV10-3 | TGTGCCACCGGGGACAGGGAGGGAAATACGCAGTATTTT | CATGDREGNTQYF
TRBD2 | - | TRBJ2-1 | TRBV2 | TGTGCCAGCAGTCGAGGGACTAGCGGGGGGTACAATGAGCAGTTCTTC | CASSRGTSGGYNEQFF
- | - | TRBJ1-2 | TRBV20-1 | TGCAGTGCTAGAGATTTAGAGGGACTGTCGGGTGGCTACACCTTC | CSARDLEGLSGGYTF
TRBD2 | - | TRBJ2-7 | TRBV20-1 | TGCAGTGTTACGAGTGGACTAGCGGCCTACGAGCAGTACTTC | CSVTSGLAAYEQYF
TRBD2 | - | TRBJ2-7 | TRBV27 | TGTGCCGGCAGTTTGGGGGCACTAGCGGGAAACCCCTACGAGCAGTACTTC | CAGSLGALAGNPYEQYF
TRBD1 | - | TRBJ2-7 | TRBV4-3 | TGCGCCAGCAGCCCTTTCTCCGGGACAGGGACCAACGAGCAGTACTTC | CASSPFSGTGTNEQYF
- | - | TRBJ1-1 | TRBV30 | TGTGCCTGGAGGGGGGGGACTGAAGCTTTCTTT | CAWRGGTEAFF
TRBD2 | - | TRBJ2-7 | TRBV20-1 | TGCAGTGCCGTACCTGGGGGGAGGGCATCCTACGAGCAGTACTTC | CSAVPGGRASYEQYF
- | few | TRBJ2-3 | TRBV4-3 | TGCGCCAGCAGCCAGGAGAGCACAGATACGCAGTATTTT | CASSQESTDTQYF
TRBD2 | - | TRBJ2-7 | TRBV2 | TGTGCCAGCAGTGAATCCGTATGGGGACAAGCGGGGGGTTACGAGCAGTACTTC | CASSESVWGQAGGYEQYF